The 13 T cell receptor beta chains below were found in one sample sequenced in a study of molecular identifiers for immune sequencing clone quantification (dated by TCRdb to the late 2010s). Library method: PCR. Reads for this sample came from an Illumina HiSeq 4000. TCRdb cleaned the public reads at Q25 with fastp, built clones with MiXCR and kept in-frame beta chains. When rows share a CDR3 protein, they turn into one entry using the most common DNA and genes. This sample is represented by around 40,000 distinct CDR3 sequences; roughly 21% of them were singletons. The ten largest account for roughly 0.99% of the sample. The sequenced sample consisted of naive CD8+ T cells from blood, with Jurkat cell RNA spiked in. The cell subset or site label here, explained by the study, means: FACS-sorted CD8+CD4-CCR7+CD45RA+ naive T cells. Receptors were obtained from a human donor in good health. Some libraries in this study had Jurkat cell RNA spiked in.

The table lists this clonotype with a few counts. A much larger clone lies a single base off, so this may be a read error. The chain is built from TRBV12-5 and TRBJ1-2; 8 nucleotides match TRBD1. The CDR3 has 13 amino acids. Germline values: CDR1 LGHNT, CDR2 FRNRAP. The CDR3 nucleotides are TGTGCTGGTGGTTGGACAGGGAAAGATGGCTACACCTTC. Amino acid sequence: CAGGWTGKDGYTF.

This clonotype was detected many times. This chain connects TRBV6-5 to TRBJ1-1; D possibly corresponds to TRBD1 (5 bases). CDR1 is MNHEY and CDR2 is SVGAGI in the germline V gene. Trimming took 5 bases from V and 2 from J, leaving 12 bases between them. The CDR3 contains 14 residues. CDR3 coding DNA: TGTGCCAGCAGTCGACAGTTGGCTAACACTGAAGCTTTCTTT. Amino acids: CASSRQLANTEAFF.

This clonotype occurred many times. The CDR3 spells CASSLGLRAGSYNEQFF. The CDR3 DNA reads TGTGCCAGCAGCTTAGGTCTTAGGGCAGGATCCTACAATGAGCAGTTCTTC. This chain joins TRBV7-6 and TRBJ2-1, with D uncertain. Germline assignment: CDR1 SGHVS and CDR2 FNYEAQ. V dropped 1 base and J dropped 1 base, with 14 bases sitting between them. The CDR3 has 17 residues.

The chain joins TRBV30 to TRBJ1-1; D gene unclear. The CDR3 spans 11 residues. The germline CDR1 and CDR2 sequences are GTSNPN and SVGIG (reference sequence). Trimming pared 5 bases from V and 8 bases from J, leaving 12 bases between. The CDR3: CAWAGIPEAFF. CDR3 in DNA: TGTGCCTGGGCCGGGATTCCCGAAGCTTTCTTT.

This clonotype was counted at least ten times. The chain has TRBV30 and TRBJ1-1; tentative D call: TRBD1 (6 bases). V was pared by 0 bases and J by 1 base, with 15 bases between. The germline V gene has CDR1 GTSNPN and CDR2 SVGIG (reference sequence). The CDR3 has 16 residues. The CDR3 reads CAWSVLSGAANTEAFF. In DNA form, the CDR3 reads TGTGCCTGGAGTGTACTATCAGGGGCTGCGAACACTGAAGCTTTCTTT.

This clonotype has ten or more counts. The chain links TRBV15 to TRBJ1-5, with D tentatively TRBD1 (6 bases). The germline V gene has CDR1 LNHNV and CDR2 YYDKDF (reference sequence). The V end lost 9 bases, the J end lost 0 bases, and 12 bases lay between the germline ends. CDR3 length: 14 residues. For the CDR3, the DNA is TGTGCCACGGGGGGCGACTATAGCAATCAGCCCCAGCATTTT. Its translation is CATGGDYSNQPQHF.

This clonotype was seen many times. Here the CDR3 reads CASSEGGYEQYF. DNA for the CDR3: TGTGCCAGCAGCGAAGGGGGGTACGAGCAGTACTTC. The rearrangement joins TRBV25-1 to TRBJ2-7; D tentatively fits TRBD1 or TRBD2 (6 bases each). This CDR3 region has 12 residues. Trimming shortened V by 6 bases and J by 4 bases, and 10 bases separated the two germline ends. The germline CDR1 and CDR2 sequences are MGHDK and SYGVNS.

In this sample, this clonotype turned up many times. The V and J genes are TRBV11-2 and TRBJ2-1, with no clear D. The V end lost 2 bases, the J end lost 6 bases, and 14 bases lay between the germline ends. The CDR3 sequence is 15 residues long. Germline CDR1 reads SGHAT; CDR2 reads FQNNGV. CDR3 residues: CASSLIQLEFNEQFF. The CDR3 region has the DNA TGTGCCAGCAGCTTAATCCAGTTGGAATTCAATGAGCAGTTCTTC.

This clonotype came up many times. V and J are TRBV15 and TRBJ2-5; perhaps TRBD1 as D (6 bases). V shed 0 bases and J shed 1 base, with 15 bases lying between them. Per germline, CDR1 LNHNV and CDR2 YYDKDF (reference sequence). There are 17 residues in the CDR3. CDR3 sequence (DNA): TGTGCCACCAGCAGAGAGGGTTCGACAGGCTTCCAAGAGACCCAGTACTTC. It translates to CATSREGSTGFQETQYF.

Ten or more counts support this clonotype. The chain employs TRBV30 and TRBJ2-1, with a weak D call TRBD1 (6 bases). Germline V lookup: CDR1 GTSNPN, CDR2 SVGIG (reference sequence). This CDR3 comprises 13 residues. Trimming took off 5 bases at V and 5 bases at J, with 13 bases between the two ends. The CDR3 here is CAWGQIDHNEQFF. CDR3 coding DNA: TGTGCCTGGGGACAGATAGATCACAATGAGCAGTTCTTC.

The chain recombines TRBV12-3 or TRBV12-4 with TRBJ1-2; no definite D call. V lost 3 bases and J lost 2, with 7 bases in between. The CDR3 is 13 amino acids. This CDR3 is CASSFDRNYGYTF. CDR3 DNA sequence: TGTGCCAGCAGTTTTGACCGAAACTATGGCTACACCTTC.

In this sample, this clonotype turned up many times. The chain couples TRBV4-2 to TRBJ2-1; no firm D call. Per germline, CDR1 LGHNA and CDR2 YNFKEQ. Trimming took off 1 base at V and 0 bases at J, with 7 bases between the two ends. The CDR3 contains 15 residues. CDR3 in DNA: TGTGCCAGCAGCCAAGCTCAGAGCTCCTACAATGAGCAGTTCTTC. This codes for CASSQAQSSYNEQFF.

The sample holds many counts of this clonotype. The gene calls are TRBV4-1 and TRBJ2-1; 7 nucleotides agree with TRBD1. Germline CDR1 MGHRA, CDR2 YSYEKL. Trimming at V came to 5 bases and at J to 0 bases, leaving 13 bases not matched to a gene. The CDR3 is made up of 18 amino acids. CDR3 in amino acids: CASSAWEPGQTSYNEQFF. The DNA for the CDR3 is TGCGCCAGCAGCGCTTGGGAACCGGGACAGACCTCCTACAATGAGCAGTTCTTC.